These 26 T cell receptor beta chains originate from one sample sequenced in a study of Graves' ophthalmopathy and Graves' hyperthyroidism. Amplifying from RNA transcripts, the study obtained TCR beta CDR3 regions. First-round RT-PCR with HTBI primers preceded a second-round multiplex PCR. TCRdb ran MiXCR on the multiplex PCR reads and lists one entry per CDR3 protein. The sample has 740,000 or so distinct CDR3 sequences, 40% seen once; the top ten hold roughly 45%. The sample comprised peripheral blood. All receptors derive from an adult man with Graves' ophthalmopathy.

In its sample, this clonotype was seen a few times. V gene TRBV5-5 combines with J gene TRBJ2-7; the D gene is possibly TRBD2 (5 bases). The CDR3 spans 13 residues. Trimming took off 4 bases at V and 5 bases at J, with 13 bases between the two ends. CDR1 is SGHKS, CDR2 YYEKEE, per germline (reference sequence). CDR3 in DNA: TGTGCCAGCAGCCCCCCCCTCGGGAACGAGCAGTACTTC. Translated, it gives CASSPPLGNEQYF.

This clonotype has only a few counts. The chain has TRBV9 and TRBJ2-5; 7 bases map to TRBD1. J was trimmed by 1 base and V by 3 bases; bases with no gene match: 12. CDR1 SGDLS and CDR2 YYNGEE come from the germline V gene. CDR3 length equals 17 residues. The CDR3 region is CASSAGGQVVTQETQYF. DNA of the CDR3: TGTGCCAGCAGCGCTGGTGGACAGGTTGTAACCCAAGAGACCCAGTACTTC.

The V gene is TRBV29-1, the J gene TRBJ1-2; the match to TRBD1 covers 11 bases. This CDR3 is 13 amino acids long. The trim removed 6 bases at V and 12 bases at J, leaving 12 bases unmatched. CDR1 and CDR2 (germline): SQVTM, ANQGSEA. This CDR3 is CSVCRVPGQGDTF. For the CDR3, the DNA is TGCAGCGTCTGCCGAGTCCCGGGACAGGGGGACACCTTC. Using reference TRBV29-1 and TRBJ1-2 for the parts outside the CDR3, the full variable domain is SAVISQKPSRDICQRGTSLTIQCQVDSQVTMMFWYRQQPGQSLTLIATANQGSEATYESGFVIDKFPISRPNLTFSTLTVSNMSPEDSSIYLCSVCRVPGQGDTFGSGTRLTVV.

This clonotype has a handful of counts. This chain uses TRBV4-2 with TRBJ1-6; D unclear. Trimming took 4 bases from V and 6 from J, leaving 10 bases between them. This CDR3 has 14 amino acids. Germline values: CDR1 LGHNA, CDR2 YNFKEQ. CDR3 protein: CASSPDKINSPLHF. The CDR3 nucleotides are TGTGCCAGCAGCCCGGATAAAATTAATTCACCCCTCCACTTT.

The chain has TRBV25-1 and TRBJ2-2; 9 positions agree with TRBD2. The CDR3 has 13 amino acids. The trim removed 11 bases at V and 3 bases at J, leaving 4 bases unmatched. The germline V gene has CDR1 MGHDK and CDR2 SYGVNS. CDR3: CAARLADTGELFF. The CDR3 DNA reads as TGTGCCGCACGACTAGCGGACACCGGGGAGCTGTTTTTT.

This clonotype appeared a few times. The rearrangement links TRBV9 to TRBJ2-7; 7 bases map to TRBD1. From germline, CDR1 is SGDLS and CDR2 YYNGEE. The CDR3 runs 14 residues. Germline trimming cut 3 bases from V and 3 bases from J; bases unmatched to any gene: 6. The CDR3 nucleotides read TGTGCCAGCAGCGCGGGACAGCAAAACTACGAGCAGTACTTC. Protein sequence: CASSAGQQNYEQYF.

This sequence joins TRBV29-1 and TRBJ2-7; maybe TRBD1 (7 bases). This CDR3 comprises 16 residues. Germline CDR1 SQVTM, CDR2 ANQGSEA. V lost 6 bases and J lost 6, with 27 bases in between. This CDR3 reads CSVALAYEQGDFEQYF. CDR3 sequence (DNA): TGCAGCGTGGCTCTTGCCTACGAGCAGGGGGACTTCGAGCAGTACTTC.

Ten or more counts support this clonotype. The chain is built from TRBV20-1 and TRBJ2-7; D gene uncertain. Trimming took 3 bases from V and 3 from J, leaving 9 bases between them. Germline values: CDR1 DFQATT, CDR2 SNEGSKA (reference sequence). The CDR3 contains 12 residues. CDR3 sequence: CSARGPGYEQYF. CDR3 nucleotides: TGCAGTGCTAGGGGTCCCGGCTACGAGCAGTACTTC.

Many counts were recorded for this clonotype. The chain is built from TRBV19 and TRBJ2-5; the D is unclear. The CDR3 has 14 amino acids. Germline V gene lookup returns CDR1 LNHDA and CDR2 SQIVND (reference sequence). The V end lost 4 bases, the J end lost 1 base, and 10 bases lay between the germline ends. CDR3: CASSKRGSQETQYF. As DNA, the CDR3 is TGTGCCAGTAGTAAGCGCGGCAGCCAAGAGACCCAGTACTTC.

This clonotype was observed many times. The rearrangement links TRBV7-9 to TRBJ2-7; D possibly matches TRBD1 or TRBD2 (5 bases each). Deletions cut 5 bases from V and 5 bases from J, with 10 bases between. CDR1 and CDR2 from the germline V gene are SEHNR and FQNEAQ (reference sequence). The CDR3 contains 12 residues. The CDR3 DNA sequence: TGTGCCAGCAGCCCCGTGGGGGACGAGCAGTACTTC. It is translated as CASSPVGDEQYF.

The rearrangement links TRBV4-1 to TRBJ1-3; TRBD1 agrees at 8 bases. The CDR3 spans 16 residues. V lost 3 bases to trimming and J lost 5 bases; unmatched junction nucleotides: 9. CDR1 MGHRA and CDR2 YSYEKL come from the germline V gene. The chain's CDR3 is CASSHGDRQFRNTIYF. In DNA form, the CDR3 reads TGCGCCAGCAGCCATGGGGACAGGCAATTTCGAAACACCATATATTTT.

CDR3 bases: TGTGCCAGCAGTCCCGCACGCTGGACCTACGAGCAGTACTTC. Its protein is CASSPARWTYEQYF. This rearrangement joins TRBV6-4 to TRBJ2-7; D not resolved. V was pared by 5 bases and J by 2 bases, with 13 bases between. The germline V gene encodes CDR1 MRHNA and CDR2 SNTAGT. This CDR3 has 14 amino acids.

This clonotype appeared once. The chain couples TRBV10-3 to TRBJ2-6, with a tentative D call TRBD2 (5 bases). V was clipped by 4 bases and J by 1 base, with 5 bases between them. Germline V lookup: CDR1 ENHRY, CDR2 SYGVKD. The CDR3 loop spans 14 amino acids. CDR3 in amino acids: CAISGLSGANVLTF. The CDR3, as DNA: TGTGCCATCAGTGGACTATCTGGGGCCAACGTCCTGACTTTC.

This clonotype was seen a few times. V is TRBV12-3 or TRBV12-4 and J is TRBJ1-5; D is ambiguous. The CDR3 is made up of 14 amino acids. V lost 5 bases and J lost 10, with 18 bases in between. CDR3 nucleotide sequence: TGTGCCAGCAGTCCGGATAGACCCAATGATCCCCAGCATTTT. This gives the protein CASSPDRPNDPQHF.

The chain carries TRBV24-1 and TRBJ1-5, with 8 nucleotides matching TRBD1. With V trimmed by 7 bases and J by 4 bases, 8 bases remained unmatched. This CDR3 spans 15 amino acids. Germline values: CDR1 KGHDR, CDR2 SFDVKD. CDR3 region: CATSVTDRVNQPQHF. The CDR3, as DNA: TGTGCCACCAGCGTCACGGACAGGGTAAATCAGCCCCAGCATTTT.

The chain carries TRBV7-2 and TRBJ1-4; D is possibly TRBD1 (5 bases). Trimming shortened V by 5 bases and J by 3 bases, and 16 bases separated the two germline ends. This CDR3 is 16 amino acids long. Germline V gene sequence: CDR1 SGHTA, CDR2 FQGNSA. In nucleotides, the CDR3 is TGTGCCAGCAGCCTCGGCCGGGGGATAGCTAATGAAAAACTGTTTTTT. Its translation: CASSLGRGIANEKLFF.

This clonotype was seen repeatedly, ten times or more. The junction and the germline gene differ at one end; a read error may be behind it. V and J are TRBV2 and TRBJ1-2; 8 positions agree with TRBD1. CDR1 is SNHLY and CDR2 is FYNNEI in the germline V gene. The CDR3 totals 13 residues. In DNA form, the CDR3 reads TGCGCCAGCAGTCCCGGGACAGGCTATGGCTACACCTTC. It encodes CASSPGTGYGYTF.

The chain uses TRBV2 and TRBJ2-7, with D tentatively TRBD2 (6 bases). This CDR3 contains 14 residues. The germline gives CDR1 SNHLY, CDR2 FYNNEI. The germline V and J ends were trimmed by 6 bases and 6 bases, with 18 bases remaining between them. The CDR3 loop reads CASRPAGTTAEQYF. The DNA for the CDR3 is TGTGCCAGCAGGCCTGCGGGGACGACTGCCGAGCAGTACTTC.

The chain has TRBV7-9 and TRBJ1-4; D possibly corresponds to TRBD1 (6 bases). CDR3 length: 16 amino acids. The germline V gene has CDR1 SEHNR and CDR2 FQNEAQ (reference sequence). Trimming cost V 4 bases and J 0 bases, with 12 bases left between them. As DNA, the CDR3 is TGTGCCAGCAGCTCCGCCGGGACAACAACTAATGAAAAACTGTTTTTT. Its translation: CASSSAGTTTNEKLFF.

This clonotype came up once. The junction differs from germline at one of its ends, possibly a read error. The chain combines TRBV10-3 with TRBJ2-2; 7 positions match TRBD2. Per the germline V gene, CDR1 is ENHRY and CDR2 is SYGVKD. The CDR3 has 17 residues. In nucleotides, the CDR3 is TGTGCCAGCAGTTTATTAGGGGAGGGAGTGAGCACCGGGGAGCTGTTTTTT. Translating it yields CASSLLGEGVSTGELFF.

This sequence joins TRBV7-2 and TRBJ1-3; no reliable D call. Per the germline V gene, CDR1 is SGHTA and CDR2 is FQGNSA. The length of the CDR3 is 16 residues. The V end was cut by 3 bases, the J end by 0 bases, with 12 bases between. The CDR3 sequence is CASSFGIPLSGNTIYF. The DNA of the CDR3 is TGTGCCAGCAGCTTTGGTATCCCGCTCTCTGGAAACACCATATATTTT.

The CDR3 DNA follows: TGTGCCAGTATTGTAAGGGGCAGGGTGACCTGGGAGCTGTTTTTT. Its translation is CASIVRGRVTWELFF. This chain joins TRBV2 and TRBJ2-2, with a tentative D call TRBD1 (5 bases). The V and J ends lost 9 bases and 9 bases respectively, with 23 bases between them. This CDR3 has 15 amino acids. The germline CDR1 and CDR2 sequences are SNHLY and FYNNEI.

This clonotype turned up a few times. The rearrangement uses TRBV9 and TRBJ2-5; D is uncertain. Deletions cut 2 bases from V and 0 bases from J, with 8 bases between. Germline lookup yields CDR1 SGDLS and CDR2 YYNGEE. This CDR3 has 14 residues. The CDR3 DNA reads as TGTGCCAGCAGCGTGGCAGGCCACCAAGAGACCCAGTACTTC. This sequence encodes CASSVAGHQETQYF.

A remark on this clonotype: A clone one base away is much larger, so this may be a read error. CDR3 loop: CVSSTGQGRTEAFF. The CDR3 bases are TGTGTCAGCAGCACGGGACAGGGGCGCACTGAAGCTTTCTTT. The J gene is TRBJ1-1, the V gene TRBV7-9, with 10 bases lining up with TRBD1. CDR1 SEHNR and CDR2 FQNEAQ come from the germline V gene (reference sequence). The length of the CDR3 is 14 residues.

This clonotype was counted only a few times. The chain links TRBV19 to TRBJ2-2, with D possibly matching TRBD1 (5 bases). Germline V gene lookup returns CDR1 LNHDA and CDR2 SQIVND (reference sequence). The CDR3 is 15 amino acids. V lost 6 bases and J lost 5, with 16 bases in between. The CDR3 sequence is CASRPKDRLTGELFF. CDR3 nucleotide sequence: TGTGCCAGTAGGCCTAAAGACAGACTTACCGGGGAGCTGTTTTTT.

This clonotype showed up just a few times. The V call is TRBV20-1, the J call TRBJ2-5; 8 nucleotides line up with TRBD2. Germline V gives CDR1 DFQATT, CDR2 SNEGSKA (reference sequence). V lost 0 bases to trimming and J lost 5 bases; unmatched junction nucleotides: 8. CDR3 size: 15 residues. The CDR3 nucleotides read TGCAGTGCTAGAGATCCCCGGGGGGGGCGGGAGACCCAGTACTTC. Its translation is CSARDPRGGRETQYF.